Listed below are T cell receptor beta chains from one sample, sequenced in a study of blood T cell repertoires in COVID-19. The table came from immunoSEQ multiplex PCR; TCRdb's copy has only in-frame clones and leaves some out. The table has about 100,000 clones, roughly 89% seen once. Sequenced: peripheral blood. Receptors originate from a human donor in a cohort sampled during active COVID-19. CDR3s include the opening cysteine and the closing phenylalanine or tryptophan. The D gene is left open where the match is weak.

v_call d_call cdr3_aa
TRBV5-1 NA CASSLGRVTGANVLTF
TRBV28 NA CASSQSPRQFSHF
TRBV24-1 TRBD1 CATSEPGTGGIDTQYF
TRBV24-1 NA CATSDDGVTDTQYF
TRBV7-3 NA CASSLGQTMQETQYF
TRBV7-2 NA CASSSPLVYEQYF
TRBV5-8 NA CASSADGDQYF
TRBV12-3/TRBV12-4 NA CASNPRAYNEQFF
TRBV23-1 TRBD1 CASSHPAGGGRDRYGYTF
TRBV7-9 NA CASSFRGNTIYF
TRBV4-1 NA CASSQGGVYEQYF
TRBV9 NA CASSVDGRTYNEQFF
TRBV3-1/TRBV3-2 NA CASSSGPWGYTF
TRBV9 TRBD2 CASSATGLYHYEQYF
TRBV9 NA CASSVGIGELFF
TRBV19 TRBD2 CASRRRGTSGSTDTQYF
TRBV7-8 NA CASSLRVRYANTGELFF
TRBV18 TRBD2 CASSRSTGTSFADTQYF
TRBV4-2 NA CASSQAKGEGNTF
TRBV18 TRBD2 CASSPQIAGGLVSTDTQYF
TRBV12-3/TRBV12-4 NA CASSGGPTTQYF
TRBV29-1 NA CSADPGRGDTQYF
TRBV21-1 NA CASSKARIYGYTF
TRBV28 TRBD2 CASSRLATDSSYEQYF
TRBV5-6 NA CASSTPGYTAGEQYF
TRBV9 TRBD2 CASSPRPGASGQETQYF
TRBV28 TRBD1 CASRWTGASYEQYF
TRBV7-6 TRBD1 CASSLRGTGDLTDTQYF
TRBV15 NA CATSRINSDQPQHF
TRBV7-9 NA CASSLPDRNNEQFF
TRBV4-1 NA CASSLGGVASSEQYF
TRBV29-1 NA CSVESRGNTEAFF
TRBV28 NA CASSPRHHSTEAFF
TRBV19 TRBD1 CASSIFLGTDRFF
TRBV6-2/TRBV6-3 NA CASSYPQGLQPQHF
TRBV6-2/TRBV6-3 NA CASSYSRGGGPKTQYF
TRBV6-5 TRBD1 CASSSRTGEYTF
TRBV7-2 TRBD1 CASSLYRGNTGELFF
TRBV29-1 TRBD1 CSVAVGGGGRTYTEAFF
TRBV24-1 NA CATSHPGNQPQHF
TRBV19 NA CASSTLNSQGTKAPLHF
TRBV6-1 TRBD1 CASSDRQGSGSGNTIYF
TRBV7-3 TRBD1 CASSWDRDSEQYF
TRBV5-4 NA CASSLSTVNTEAFF
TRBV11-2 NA CASSLLRVNPSEQFF
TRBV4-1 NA CASSQDKFRGMNTEAFF
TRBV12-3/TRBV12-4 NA CASKGGTYNEQFF
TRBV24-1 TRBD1 CATSDYRTGSTGELFF
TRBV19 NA CASSTTTDTQYF
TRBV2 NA CASRPGTSAETQYF
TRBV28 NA CASSLVDQPQHF
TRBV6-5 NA CASSPDRSGNTIYF
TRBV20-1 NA CSATFLSEQYF